A selection of T cell receptor beta chains follows, all from one sample in a study of blood T cell repertoires in COVID-19. Produced via immunoSEQ multiplex PCR; TCRdb's table is partial and in-frame only. Of 470,000 or so clones in the sample, more than 85% were seen once. The sequencing input was peripheral blood. These receptors were taken from a woman aged 30 to 39 with acute or convalescent COVID-19. The CDR3 runs from the conserved cysteine through the conserved F or W. Each record gives: V gene, clone size, D gene, J gene, CDR3 protein, CDR3 DNA. D genes are given only for firm matches. Clone size, where shown, is once, few, many, or a class for clones that have expanded.

TRBV24-1	-	-	TRBJ1-1	CATSDRINTEAFF	TGTGCCACCAGTGACAGAATAAACACTGAAGCTTTCTTT
TRBV9	-	-	TRBJ2-2	CASSVGAGQNTGELFF	TGTGCCAGCAGCGTAGGGGCGGGTCAGAACACCGGGGAGCTGTTTTTT
TRBV27	once	TRBD2	TRBJ2-7	CASSPSGGETYEQYF	TGTGCCAGCAGCCCCAGCGGGGGCGAAACCTACGAGCAGTACTTC
TRBV6-5	-	TRBD1	TRBJ2-7	CASSPGQWLEQYF	TGTGCCAGCAGCCCGGGACAGTGGTTGGAGCAGTACTTC
TRBV27	once	TRBD2	TRBJ2-3	CASSPLAGGSLATQYF	TGTGCCAGCAGTCCATTAGCGGGGGGGTCCTTAGCTACGCAGTATTTT
TRBV5-1	-	-	TRBJ2-7	CASSSLTAYYEQYF	TGCGCCAGCAGCTCGCTCACCGCGTACTACGAGCAGTACTTC
TRBV18	-	TRBD1	TRBJ2-5	CASSRGQGWFETQYF	TGTGCCAGCTCACGAGGACAGGGTTGGTTCGAGACCCAGTACTTC
TRBV3-1/TRBV3-2	few	TRBD1	TRBJ1-1	CASSPRGQGLPEAFF	TGTGCCAGCAGCCCCCGGGGACAGGGATTGCCTGAAGCTTTCTTT
TRBV2	-	-	TRBJ2-1	CASSGLVSYNEQFF	TGTGCCAGCAGTGGTCTAGTTTCCTACAATGAGCAGTTCTTC
TRBV3-1/TRBV3-2	-	TRBD1	TRBJ1-5	CASSRGTGALNQPQHF	TGTGCCAGCAGCCGAGGTACAGGGGCCCTAAATCAGCCCCAGCATTTT
TRBV9	-	TRBD1	TRBJ1-1	CASSPRGRGDTEAFF	TGTGCCAGCAGCCCCCGGGGCAGGGGGGACACTGAAGCTTTCTTT
TRBV28	-	-	TRBJ2-5	CASSLVTTTSQETQYF	TGTGCCAGCAGTTTAGTAACCACTACCAGCCAAGAGACCCAGTACTTC
TRBV9	-	TRBD1	TRBJ1-2	CASSPRTGGDSYGYTF	TGTGCCAGCAGCCCCCGGACAGGGGGCGACAGCTATGGCTACACCTTC
TRBV27	-	-	TRBJ2-1	CASSLPGSSYNEQFF	TGTGCCAGCAGTCTCCCCGGGAGCTCCTACAATGAGCAGTTCTTC
TRBV18	-	TRBD1	TRBJ2-7	CASSPQGALDGYEQYF	TGTGCCAGCTCACCACAGGGGGCGCTTGATGGATACGAGCAGTACTTC
TRBV6-5	-	TRBD1	TRBJ1-2	CASSGGGYGYTF	TGTGCCAGCTCAGGGGGCGGCTATGGCTACACCTTC